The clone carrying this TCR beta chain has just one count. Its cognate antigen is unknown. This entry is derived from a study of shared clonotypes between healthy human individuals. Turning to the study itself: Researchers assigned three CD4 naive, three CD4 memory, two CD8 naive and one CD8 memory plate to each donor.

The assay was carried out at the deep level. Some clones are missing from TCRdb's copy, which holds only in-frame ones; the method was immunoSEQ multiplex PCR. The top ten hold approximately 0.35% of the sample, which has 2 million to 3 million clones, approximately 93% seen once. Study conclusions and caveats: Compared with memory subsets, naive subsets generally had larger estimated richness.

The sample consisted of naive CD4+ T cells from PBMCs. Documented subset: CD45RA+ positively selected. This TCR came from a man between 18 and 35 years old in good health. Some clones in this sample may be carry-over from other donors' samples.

The CDR3 loop reads CASSMMRVSNQPQHF. Here the CDR3 DNA reads TGTGCCAGTAGTATGATGAGGGTTTCGAATCAGCCCCAGCATTTT. The chain links TRBV19 to TRBJ1-5; D not resolved. The germline gives CDR1 LNHDA, CDR2 SQIVND (reference sequence). The V end lost 3 bases, the J end lost 4 bases, and 13 bases lay between the germline ends. The CDR3 has 15 residues. The full variable domain, in which reference TRBV19 and TRBJ1-5 provide the parts outside the CDR3, is DGGITQSPKYLFRKEGQNVTLSCEQNLNHDAMYWYRQDPGQGLRLIYYSQIVNDFQKGDIAEGYSVSREKKESFPLTVTSAQKNPTAFYLCASSMMRVSNQPQHFGDGTRLSIL.